The 8 T cell receptor beta chains in this list originate from one sample, sequenced in a study of T-cell reconstitution after alpha-beta-depleted transplantation in children. TCRbeta library preparation incorporated unique molecular identifiers. TCRdb recomputed calls from the PCR reads with MiXCR, one row per CDR3 protein. Seen here are a few hundred thousand distinct CDR3 sequences, approximately 23% observed once, and the top ten hold 11%. The sample was PBMCs, mostly from graft donor cells, taken 180 days after TCRalphabeta/CD19-depleted stem cell transplant. These receptors were taken from a male patient between 10 and 17 years old who had a stem cell transplant for acute lymphoblastic leukemia, so the T cells may come from the graft donor.

J is TRBJ2-5 and V is TRBV25-1, with 7 bases identical to TRBD1. The germline V gene has CDR1 MGHDK and CDR2 SYGVNS. The CDR3 spans 14 residues. The ends lost 7 bases at V and 2 bases at J; junction bases unmatched: 7. The CDR3 loop is CASTTSGQQETQYF. The CDR3 nucleotides read TGTGCCAGCACCACATCGGGACAGCAAGAGACCCAGTACTTC.

This clonotype was seen a handful of times. This sequence joins TRBV10-3 and TRBJ2-4; weak D call: TRBD1 (6 bases). The CDR3 totals 16 residues. With 6 bases removed from V and 0 bases from J, the gap between germline ends came to 15 bases. CDR1 is ENHRY and CDR2 is SYGVKD in the germline V gene. CDR3 residues: CAISSGTLLAKNIQYF. The CDR3 DNA reads TGTGCCATCAGCTCCGGGACACTTCTAGCCAAAAACATTCAGTACTTC.

This clonotype was recorded a few times. This chain links TRBV15 with TRBJ2-3; 7 nucleotides agree with TRBD1. V lost 0 bases to trimming and J lost 3 bases; unmatched junction nucleotides: 9. Germline-derived CDR1 and CDR2 are LNHNV and YYDKDF (reference sequence). The CDR3 extends over 17 amino acids. The CDR3 DNA is TGTGCCACCAGCAGAGATCTAAGGGGGCAGCCTACAGATACGCAGTATTTT. It yields the protein CATSRDLRGQPTDTQYF.

J is TRBJ2-5 and V is TRBV5-1; possibly TRBD1 or TRBD2 for D (5 bases each). The CDR3 runs to 15 residues. CDR1 and CDR2 from the germline V gene are SGHRS and YFSETQ. The germline V and J ends were trimmed by 0 bases and 10 bases, with 19 bases remaining between them. CDR3 sequence reads: CASSLVRDGVSGQYF. CDR3 nucleotide sequence: TGCGCCAGCAGCTTGGTTCGGGACGGGGTGTCGGGCCAGTACTTC.

This clonotype occurred many times. This chain links TRBV2 with TRBJ2-3; possibly TRBD1 or TRBD2 for D (6 bases each). Per germline, CDR1 SNHLY and CDR2 FYNNEI. This CDR3 spans 13 amino acids. Trimming left V 7 bases short and J 1 base short, with 9 bases between. The CDR3 DNA is TGTGCCAGCACAAGGGGGGGCACAGATACGCAGTATTTT. Amino acids: CASTRGGTDTQYF.

The table lists this clonotype with a few counts. V gene TRBV12-3 or TRBV12-4 combines with J gene TRBJ2-7, with TRBD2 as a possible D gene (5 bases). This CDR3 is built from 14 residues. The ends were cut back, 3 bases at V and 4 bases at J, with 13 bases in the middle. The CDR3 here is CASSFGEIGYEQYF. The CDR3 DNA is TGTGCCAGCAGTTTCGGGGAGATCGGTTACGAGCAGTACTTC.

Only a few counts were recorded for this clonotype. This rearrangement joins TRBV19 to TRBJ1-5; D gene ambiguous. Germline V CDR1 and CDR2: LNHDA, SQIVND (reference sequence). V was shortened by 6 bases and J by 3 bases, with 9 bases between the two germline ends. CDR3 length: 13 residues. The DNA for the CDR3 is TGTGCCAGTAGGCGACGGGACAATCAGCCCCAGCATTTT. This translates into CASRRRDNQPQHF.

This clonotype was counted many times. This chain uses TRBV12-3 or TRBV12-4 with TRBJ2-7, with TRBD2 matching 12 bases. The V segment lost 7 bases and the J segment 5 bases; nucleotides outside the gene matches: 15. There are 17 residues in the CDR3. The CDR3 spells CASTRTSGILSVDEQYF. CDR3 DNA sequence: TGTGCCAGCACCAGGACTAGCGGGATACTGTCGGTCGACGAGCAGTACTTC.